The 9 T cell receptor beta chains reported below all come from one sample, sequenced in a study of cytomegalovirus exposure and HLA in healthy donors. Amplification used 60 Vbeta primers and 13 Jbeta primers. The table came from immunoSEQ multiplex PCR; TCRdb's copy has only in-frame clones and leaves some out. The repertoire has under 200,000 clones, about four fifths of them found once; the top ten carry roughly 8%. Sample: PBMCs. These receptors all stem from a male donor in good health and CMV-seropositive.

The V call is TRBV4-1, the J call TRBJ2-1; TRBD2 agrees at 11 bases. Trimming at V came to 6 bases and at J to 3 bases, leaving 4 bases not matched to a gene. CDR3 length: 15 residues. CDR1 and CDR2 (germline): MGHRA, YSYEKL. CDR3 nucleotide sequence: TGCGCCAGCAGACCTAGCGGGGGGAACTACAATGAGCAGTTCTTC. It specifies CASRPSGGNYNEQFF.

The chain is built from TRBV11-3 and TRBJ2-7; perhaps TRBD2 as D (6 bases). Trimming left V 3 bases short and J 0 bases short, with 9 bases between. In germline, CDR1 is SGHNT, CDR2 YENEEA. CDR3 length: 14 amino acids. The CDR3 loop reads CASSLGGLSYEQYF. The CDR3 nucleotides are TGTGCCAGCAGCTTGGGGGGTCTCTCCTACGAGCAGTACTTC.

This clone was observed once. As DNA, the CDR3 is TGTGCCAGCAGTTTGGGCTCCTCAAGGAAGTACTTC. Translation gives CASSLGSSRKYF. The chain recombines TRBV28 with TRBJ2-7; D is unclear. This CDR3 is 12 amino acids long. Germline V CDR1 and CDR2: MDHEN, SYDVKM. With 3 bases removed from V and 11 bases from J, the gap between germline ends came to 14 bases.

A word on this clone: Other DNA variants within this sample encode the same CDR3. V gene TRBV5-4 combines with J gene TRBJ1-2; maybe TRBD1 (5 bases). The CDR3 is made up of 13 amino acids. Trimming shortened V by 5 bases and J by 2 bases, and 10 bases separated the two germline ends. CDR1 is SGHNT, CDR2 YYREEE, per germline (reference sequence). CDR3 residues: CASSLQENYGYTF. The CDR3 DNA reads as TGTGCCAGCAGTTTACAGGAGAACTATGGCTACACCTTC.

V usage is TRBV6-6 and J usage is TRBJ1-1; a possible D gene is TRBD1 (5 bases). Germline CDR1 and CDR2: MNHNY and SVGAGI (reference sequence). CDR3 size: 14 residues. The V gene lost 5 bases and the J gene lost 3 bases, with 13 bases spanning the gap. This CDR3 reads CASSRRGTDTEAFF. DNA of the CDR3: TGTGCCAGCAGTCGCCGGGGGACGGACACTGAAGCTTTCTTT.

This chain's CDR3 is CASSPQSYGYTF. CDR3 DNA sequence: TGTGCCAGCTCACCACAGAGCTATGGCTACACCTTC. This chain joins TRBV18 and TRBJ1-2; no definite D call. This CDR3 is 12 amino acids long. Trimming removed 1 base at V and 4 bases at J, with 4 bases between. Looked up from germline, CDR1 is KGHSH and CDR2 is LQKENI.

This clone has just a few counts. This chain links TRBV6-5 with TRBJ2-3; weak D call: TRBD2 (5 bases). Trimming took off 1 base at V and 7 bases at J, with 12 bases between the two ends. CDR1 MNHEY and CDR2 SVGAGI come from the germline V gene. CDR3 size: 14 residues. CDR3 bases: TGTGCCAGCAGTTACTTGGGAGCCCCCAATACGCAGTATTTT. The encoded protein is CASSYLGAPNTQYF.

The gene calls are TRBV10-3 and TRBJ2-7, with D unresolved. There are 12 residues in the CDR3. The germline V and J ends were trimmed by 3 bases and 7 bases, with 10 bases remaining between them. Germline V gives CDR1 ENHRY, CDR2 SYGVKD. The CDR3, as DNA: TGTGCCATCAGTGAACTGCTACGGGAGCAGTACTTC. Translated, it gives CAISELLREQYF.

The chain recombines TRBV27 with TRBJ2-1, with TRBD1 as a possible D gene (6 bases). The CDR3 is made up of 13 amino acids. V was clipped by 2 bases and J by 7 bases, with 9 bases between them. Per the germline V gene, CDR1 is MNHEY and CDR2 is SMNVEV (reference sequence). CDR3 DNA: TGTGCCAGCAGTTTACAGGGGCTGAATGAGCAGTTCTTC. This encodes CASSLQGLNEQFF.